Listed below are T cell receptor beta chains from one sample, sequenced in a study of blood T cell repertoires in COVID-19. Sequencing was performed with immunoSEQ multiplex PCR; in TCRdb, only in-frame clones are kept and a portion is missing. Seen here are some 190,000 clones, 86% observed once, and the top ten hold 5% to 7%. The specimen sequenced was PBMCs or T cells enriched from blood (not recorded which). The receptors stem from a man aged 35-49 years with acute COVID-19. Each CDR3 is given with its conserved first and last residue. The D gene is left open where the match is weak. Clone size is not always given. Where it is, it says once, few, many or a class for expanded clones.

V: TRBV4-3
D: .
size: .
J: TRBJ1-2
CDR3: CASSQVATGGEGYGYTF
DNA: TGCGCCAGCAGCCAAGTCGCGACCGGGGGTGAGGGCTATGGCTACACCTTC

V: TRBV4-1
D: .
size: .
J: TRBJ2-7
CDR3: CASSQGPRTVYEQYF
DNA: TGCGCCAGCAGCCAAGGACCCAGGACAGTCTACGAGCAGTACTTC

V: TRBV6-6
D: .
size: .
J: TRBJ1-5
CDR3: CASSPGDSNQPQHF
DNA: TGTGCCAGCAGCCCAGGGGATAGCAATCAGCCCCAGCATTTT

V: TRBV7-7
D: TRBD2
size: once
J: TRBJ2-3
CDR3: CASSLLAGGTDTQYF
DNA: TGTGCTAGCAGCCTTCTAGCGGGAGGAACAGATACGCAGTATTTT

V: TRBV4-2
D: .
size: .
J: TRBJ2-7
CDR3: CASSQGHNYEQYF
DNA: TGTGCCAGCAGCCAGGGACATAACTACGAGCAGTACTTC

V: TRBV5-8
D: .
size: .
J: TRBJ1-1
CDR3: CASSLSGSYGTEAFF
DNA: TGTGCCAGCAGCTTGTCCGGCAGCTACGGGACTGAAGCTTTCTTT

V: TRBV25-1
D: .
size: .
J: TRBJ2-1
CDR3: CASSDTRGTHNEQFF
DNA: TGTGCCAGCAGTGACACTCGCGGGACTCACAATGAGCAGTTCTTC

V: TRBV6-6
D: .
size: .
J: TRBJ2-7
CDR3: CASSYVTYEQYF
DNA: TGTGCCAGCAGTTACGTAACCTACGAGCAGTACTTC

V: TRBV2
D: TRBD2
size: .
J: TRBJ2-1
CDR3: CASSVGRERVDEQFF
DNA: TGTGCCAGCAGTGTTGGGCGGGAGAGGGTAGATGAGCAGTTCTTC

V: TRBV27
D: .
size: once
J: TRBJ2-7
CDR3: CASSLRQGLNYEQYF
DNA: TGTGCCAGCAGTTTGCGTCAGGGGCTAAACTACGAGCAGTACTTC

V: TRBV28
D: TRBD1
size: .
J: TRBJ2-3
CDR3: CASSLGGTGGDTQYF
DNA: TGTGCCAGCAGTTTAGGGGGGACAGGAGGAGATACGCAGTATTTT

V: TRBV27
D: TRBD1
size: .
J: TRBJ2-7
CDR3: CASSTGTGAIYEQYF
DNA: TGTGCCAGCAGCACCGGGACAGGGGCAATATACGAGCAGTACTTC

V: TRBV12-5
D: TRBD1
size: .
J: TRBJ1-2
CDR3: CASGAWTGHGYTF
DNA: TGTGCTAGTGGTGCTTGGACAGGGCATGGCTACACCTTC

V: TRBV28
D: .
size: .
J: TRBJ2-6
CDR3: CASLSGANVLTF
DNA: TGTGCCAGCCTTTCTGGGGCCAACGTCCTGACTTTC

V: TRBV5-1
D: .
size: .
J: TRBJ1-2
CDR3: CASSFGARGGDGYTF
DNA: TGCGCCAGCAGCTTCGGGGCCCGGGGCGGGGATGGCTACACCTTC

V: TRBV24-1
D: TRBD1
size: .
J: TRBJ2-7
CDR3: CATSERDSEQYF
DNA: TGTGCCACCAGTGAAAGGGACAGTGAGCAGTACTTC

V: TRBV11-1
D: .
size: .
J: TRBJ2-3
CDR3: CASLFGGTDTQYF
DNA: TGTGCCTCCTTATTCGGGGGCACAGATACGCAGTATTTT

V: TRBV10-3
D: .
size: once
J: TRBJ2-1
CDR3: CAITTTGSASRRQFF
DNA: TGTGCCATCACTACGACGGGGTCTGCCTCCCGTCGGCAGTTCTTC

V: TRBV27
D: .
size: .
J: TRBJ2-6
CDR3: CATQEASGANVLTF
DNA: TGTGCCACCCAGGAGGCCTCTGGGGCCAACGTCCTGACTTTC

V: TRBV5-5
D: TRBD1
size: .
J: TRBJ2-7
CDR3: CASSSLQGSSESEQYF
DNA: TGTGCCAGCAGCTCTCTACAGGGGTCCTCGGAGAGCGAGCAGTACTTC

V: TRBV10-3
D: TRBD2
size: .
J: TRBJ2-2
CDR3: CATAAGPNTGELFF
DNA: TGTGCCACTGCAGCGGGGCCGAACACCGGGGAGCTGTTTTTT

V: TRBV28
D: .
size: once
J: TRBJ2-4
CDR3: CASSFLYGENIQYF
DNA: TGTGCCAGCAGTTTTCTGTACGGGGAAAACATTCAGTACTTC

V: TRBV10-3
D: .
size: .
J: TRBJ2-2
CDR3: CAISELRELFF
DNA: TGTGCCATCAGTGAGCTCCGGGAGCTGTTTTTT

V: TRBV6-5
D: .
size: few
J: TRBJ2-7
CDR3: CASSRAGTYLGQYF
DNA: TGTGCCAGCAGTCGGGCGGGGACCTACCTCGGGCAGTACTTC